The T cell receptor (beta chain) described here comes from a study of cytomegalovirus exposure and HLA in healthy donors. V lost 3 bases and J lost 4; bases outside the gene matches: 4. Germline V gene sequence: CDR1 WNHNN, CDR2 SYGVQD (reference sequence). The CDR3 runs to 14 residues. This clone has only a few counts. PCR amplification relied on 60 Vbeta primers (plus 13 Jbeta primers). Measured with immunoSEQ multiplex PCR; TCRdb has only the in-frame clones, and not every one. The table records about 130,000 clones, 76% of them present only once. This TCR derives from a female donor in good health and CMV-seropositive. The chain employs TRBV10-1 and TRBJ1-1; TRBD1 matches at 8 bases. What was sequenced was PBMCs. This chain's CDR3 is CASSESDRATEAFF. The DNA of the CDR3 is TGCGCCAGCAGTGAATCGGACAGGGCCACTGAAGCTTTCTTT.